This entry concerns a single T cell receptor beta chain. In the original workflow: It was from reference gene primer amplification that nucleated cell counts were estimated. Generated by immunoSEQ multiplex PCR, the TCRdb table keeps only in-frame clones and is missing some. V and J calls plus clone size are reproduced from that table; the DNA served to infer D and trimming. Among 110,000 to 150,000 clones listed, roughly 84% were seen once. This sample was included in a study of blood T cell repertoires in COVID-19. Study context: Samples representing acute and convalescent COVID-19 were sourced from the United States, Italy and Spain. PBMCs, B-cell-depleted T cells, or T cells provided the cDNA or gDNA that made up the material.

Sequences were obtained from peripheral blood. The sequence derives from a human donor in a cohort sampled during active COVID-19.

The CDR3 loop is CASRLTGHGEQYV. CDR3 nucleotide sequence: TGTGCCAGCAGGCTAACAGGGCATGGCGAGCAGTACGTC. The chain employs TRBV6-5 and TRBJ2-7; D might be TRBD1 (6 bases). The CDR3 totals 13 residues. Trimming cost V 6 bases and J 6 bases, with 15 bases left between them. Germline CDR1 MNHEY, CDR2 SVGAGI.